The rows below give T cell receptor beta chains drawn from one sample of a study of T-cell memory formation after mild COVID-19. MiXCR was run by TCRdb on the 5' RACE reads, yielding one entry per CDR3 protein. The data hold 410,000 or so distinct CDR3 sequences, with 20% to 30% observed a single time. Sequencing was performed on PBMCs or a T cell subset sorted from them (not recorded which). All receptors come from an adult woman who had mild COVID-19 (a few samples of this study predate the infection). Cell type and time point are not known. The CDR3 runs from the conserved cysteine through the conserved F or W. The D gene is left open where the match is weak. The size of a clone is reported for some rows only, either as once, few or many, or as a class for expanded clones.

j_call d_call v_call clone_size cdr3_aa cdr3_nt
TRBJ1-2 NA TRBV5-1 NA CASSLENRDGYTF TGCGCCAGCAGCTTGGAAAACAGGGATGGCTACACCTTC
TRBJ1-1 NA TRBV25-1 NA CASSEYRGSSNTEAFF TGTGCCAGCAGTGAATATCGGGGTTCATCGAACACTGAAGCTTTCTTT
TRBJ2-1 NA TRBV19 NA CASSRLVDNEQFF TGTGCCAGTAGCCGACTAGTCGACAATGAGCAGTTCTTC
TRBJ1-5 NA TRBV20-1 NA CSARDAGINQPQHF TGCAGTGCTAGAGATGCAGGGATCAATCAGCCCCAGCATTTT
TRBJ2-3 NA TRBV5-1 NA CASSLGVRADSSTDTQYF TGCGCCAGCAGCCTCGGAGTGAGGGCAGATTCAAGCACAGATACGCAGTATTTT
TRBJ2-7 TRBD1 TRBV11-2 NA CASSSTDRGAEQYF TGTGCCAGCAGCTCGACGGACAGGGGTGCCGAGCAGTACTTC
TRBJ2-5 NA TRBV5-1 few CASSLERVETQYF TGCGCCAGCAGCTTGGAGAGGGTAGAGACCCAGTACTTC
TRBJ2-2 NA TRBV9 NA CASSVESAAGELFF TGTGCCAGCAGCGTAGAGTCGGCCGCCGGGGAGCTGTTTTTT
TRBJ2-2 TRBD2 TRBV4-1 NA CASSPSGGRNGELFF TGCGCCAGCAGCCCAAGCGGGGGGCGGAACGGGGAGCTGTTTTTT
TRBJ2-1 NA TRBV20-1 few CSAGHPGGHGSYNEQFF TGCAGTGCTGGCCACCCCGGGGGGCACGGCTCCTACAATGAGCAGTTCTTC
TRBJ2-3 TRBD2 TRBV19 NA CASTPAGGVGDTQYF TGTGCCAGTACTCCAGCGGGAGGAGTTGGAGATACGCAGTATTTT
TRBJ2-1 NA TRBV20-1 once CSASRWGIQDTDEQFF TGCAGTGCTAGCCGATGGGGTATTCAGGATACGGATGAGCAGTTCTTC
TRBJ2-2 NA TRBV4-2 few CASSQDWGSAGELFF TGTGCCAGCAGCCAAGATTGGGGTAGCGCCGGGGAGCTGTTTTTT
TRBJ2-7 NA TRBV7-9 few CASRPAGSYEQYF TGTGCCAGCCGACCCGCCGGCTCCTACGAGCAGTACTTC